The rows below give T cell receptor beta chains drawn from one sample of a study of regulatory T cells in long-lasting Graves disease. Via MiXCR, TCRdb re-called the multiplex PCR reads, giving one row per CDR3 protein. The sample gives under 500,000 distinct CDR3 sequences, less than 25% of which show up once; less than 25% is in the top ten. The sample in question was peripheral blood mononuclear cells (PBMCs), obtained when the disease was refractory, from a patient treated with antithyroid drugs. The receptors come from a female donor with Graves disease. CDR3s include the opening cysteine and the closing phenylalanine or tryptophan. A D gene is named only where the DNA matches it firmly. Rows give clone size only sometimes, using once, few, many, or a class for an expanded clone.

size,D,V,J,CDR3,DNA
few,TRBD1,TRBV13,TRBJ2-5,CASSSPGRGQETQYF,TGTGCCAGCAGCTCTCCCGGCAGGGGGCAAGAGACCCAGTACTTC
-,-,TRBV10-2,TRBJ1-5,CASSEGTAFNQPQHF,TGCGCCAGCAGTGAGGGGACGGCCTTTAATCAGCCCCAGCATTTT
-,-,TRBV5-1,TRBJ2-7,CASSLPPAKTGTYEQYF,TGCGCCAGCAGCCTACCTCCTGCCAAGACAGGCACCTACGAGCAGTACTTC
few,-,TRBV6-1,TRBJ2-7,CASSRARHYEQYF,TGTGCCAGTTCGAGGGCCCGCCACTACGAGCAGTACTTC
many,TRBD1,TRBV12-3/TRBV12-4,TRBJ1-2,CASSTTPGQSYGYTF,TGTGCCAGCAGTACAACGCCGGGACAGTCATATGGCTACACCTTC
few,-,TRBV12-3/TRBV12-4,TRBJ2-4,CASSFLDIQYF,TGTGCCAGCAGTTTTCTTGATATTCAGTACTTC
many,TRBD2,TRBV28,TRBJ2-7,CASTAGAGVGEQYF,TGTGCCAGCACGGCCGGGGCGGGAGTTGGGGAGCAGTACTTC
-,-,TRBV30,TRBJ1-1,CAWGTGWFVAFF,TGTGCCTGGGGCACAGGGTGGTTTGTAGCTTTCTTT
few,TRBD2,TRBV20-1,TRBJ2-5,CSAYSSGRGETQYF,TGCAGTGCTTACTCTAGCGGCAGAGGAGAGACCCAGTACTTC
many,TRBD2,TRBV7-9,TRBJ2-7,CASSSWTSGKYEQYF,TGTGCCAGCAGCTCGTGGACTAGCGGGAAGTACGAGCAGTACTTC
few,-,TRBV7-2,TRBJ2-7,CASSTRSGKRYLFEQYF,TGTGCCAGCAGCACGCGAAGCGGAAAACGATACTTGTTCGAGCAGTACTTC
many,-,TRBV7-8,TRBJ1-2,CASSLAGGLGPQVYGYTF,TGTGCCAGCAGCTTAGCGGGGGGACTAGGACCCCAGGTCTATGGCTACACCTTC
-,TRBD1,TRBV28,TRBJ2-4,CASSTRGPAKNIQYF,TGTGCCAGCAGTACCAGGGGGCCTGCCAAAAACATTCAGTACTTC
few,-,TRBV29-1,TRBJ2-7,CSVESGSKQYF,TGCAGCGTTGAGTCCGGTAGCAAGCAGTACTTC
-,TRBD2,TRBV11-2,TRBJ2-2,CASSPLAGGYTGELFF,TGTGCCAGCAGCCCTCTAGCGGGAGGGTATACCGGGGAGCTGTTTTTT
-,-,TRBV20-1,TRBJ2-5,CSAPGARETQYF,TGCAGTGCGCCGGGAGCCCGAGAGACCCAGTACTTC
-,-,TRBV19,TRBJ1-1,CASSIIGLSGTEAFF,TGTGCCAGTAGTATAATCGGGCTGTCGGGCACTGAAGCTTTCTTT
-,TRBD1,TRBV29-1,TRBJ1-5,CSVGQGINQPQHF,TGCAGCGTTGGACAGGGGATAAATCAGCCCCAGCATTTT
many,-,TRBV12-3/TRBV12-4,TRBJ2-7,CASSLGANSYEQYF,TGTGCCAGCAGTTTGGGGGCTAACTCCTACGAGCAGTACTTC
-,TRBD2,TRBV7-9,TRBJ2-7,CASGDGLAAYEQYF,TGTGCCAGCGGCGACGGACTAGCGGCCTACGAGCAGTACTTC
few,-,TRBV7-2,TRBJ2-2,CASSSDYSNTGELFF,TGTGCCAGCAGCTCGGACTACTCGAACACCGGGGAGCTGTTTTTT
few,-,TRBV28,TRBJ2-3,CASSLWVTPTLKFTDTQYF,TGTGCCAGCAGTTTATGGGTCACTCCCACCCTCAAATTCACAGATACGCAGTATTTT
-,-,TRBV19,TRBJ1-1,CASSIDRKNTEAFF,TGTGCCAGTAGTATAGACAGGAAGAACACTGAAGCTTTCTTT
-,TRBD2,TRBV6-1,TRBJ2-2,CASSYGAGAGELFF,TGTGCCAGCAGTTACGGGGCGGGAGCCGGGGAGCTGTTTTTT
few,-,TRBV6-1,TRBJ2-7,CASSPPHRTGLEQYF,TGTGCCAGCAGTCCACCCCATCGGACTGGCCTCGAGCAGTACTTC
-,-,TRBV6-9,TRBJ2-7,CAGSYAGFLNEQYF,TGTGCCGGCAGTTACGCGGGGTTCTTGAACGAGCAGTACTTC
-,-,TRBV4-3,TRBJ1-6,CASSQERVASPLHF,TGCGCCAGCAGCCAAGAACGGGTGGCTTCACCCCTCCACTTT
few,-,TRBV25-1,TRBJ2-5,CASSELLETQYF,TGTGCCAGCAGTGAATTGCTGGAGACCCAGTACTTC
-,-,TRBV5-5,TRBJ2-7,CASSRYIPRYYEQYF,TGTGCCAGCAGCCGGTACATCCCTAGGTATTACGAGCAGTACTTC
few,-,TRBV29-1,TRBJ2-2,CSVAFQGVTGELFF,TGCAGCGTTGCATTTCAGGGTGTGACCGGGGAGCTGTTTTTT
-,-,TRBV30,TRBJ1-1,CAWSPNLKASTEAFF,TGTGCCTGGAGTCCCAATTTGAAGGCCAGCACTGAAGCTTTCTTT
many,TRBD2,TRBV28,TRBJ2-5,CASSLVSSGQETQYF,TGTGCCAGCAGTTTAGTTTCTAGCGGACAAGAGACCCAGTACTTC
-,TRBD1,TRBV20-1,TRBJ2-2,CSARRLTGTNTGELFF,TGCAGTGCTAGGAGGCTGACAGGGACGAACACCGGGGAGCTGTTTTTT
few,TRBD1,TRBV5-1,TRBJ2-2,CASSVGTGYTGELFF,TGCGCCAGCAGCGTCGGGACAGGATACACCGGGGAGCTGTTTTTT
-,-,TRBV18,TRBJ2-7,CASSPGSPRSSYEQYF,TGTGCCAGCTCACCAGGGAGCCCCAGGAGCTCCTACGAGCAGTACTTC
-,TRBD2,TRBV6-2/TRBV6-3,TRBJ2-7,CASSYQGGRPSGEQYF,TGTGCCAGCAGTTACCAGGGCGGGAGGCCCTCAGGCGAGCAGTACTTC
-,TRBD1,TRBV6-2/TRBV6-3,TRBJ1-1,CASSDGDRLNTEAFF,TGTGCCAGCAGCGACGGGGACAGGCTTAACACTGAAGCTTTCTTT
many,-,TRBV6-5,TRBJ2-6,CASSYLQGSGANVLTF,TGTGCCAGCAGTTACCTACAGGGTTCTGGGGCCAACGTCCTGACTTTC
many,-,TRBV20-1,TRBJ2-5,CSARVPWQETQYF,TGCAGTGCTAGAGTCCCGTGGCAAGAGACCCAGTACTTC
few,-,TRBV6-1,TRBJ2-5,CASRGLGVETQYF,TGTGCCAGCAGGGGCTTGGGGGTCGAGACCCAGTACTTC
-,-,TRBV27,TRBJ1-2,CASSGFYTDRVCGYTF,TGTGCCAGCAGTGGCTTCTATACGGACCGTGTCTGTGGCTACACCTTC